One and the same sample provided the 19 T cell receptor beta chains below, sequenced in a study of cytomegalovirus exposure and HLA in healthy donors. Here immunoSEQ multiplex PCR was the method, and the copy in TCRdb shows in-frame clones only, minus some. The table records some 160,000 clones, approximately 93% of them present only once. The specimen sequenced was PBMCs. The receptors stem from a man aged 18 to 35 in good health and CMV-seronegative.

This chain connects TRBV5-1 to TRBJ2-3; possibly TRBD2 for D (6 bases). V lost 0 bases, J lost 9 bases, and 11 bases lay in between. Germline values: CDR1 SGHRS, CDR2 YFSETQ. The CDR3 consists of 13 residues. CDR3: CASSLVPRETQYF. In DNA form, the CDR3 reads TGCGCCAGCAGCTTGGTACCGCGGGAAACGCAGTATTTT.

This chain uses TRBV4-1 with TRBJ1-1, with TRBD1 as a possible D gene (6 bases). Trimming took 2 bases from V and 3 from J, leaving 16 bases between them. The CDR3 loop spans 16 amino acids. Germline lookup yields CDR1 MGHRA and CDR2 YSYEKL. CDR3 nucleotides: TGCGCCAGCAGCCAACCTGCAGCCCCAGGGGACACTGAAGCTTTCTTT. Protein product: CASSQPAAPGDTEAFF.

The gene calls are TRBV5-6 and TRBJ1-5; D possibly corresponds to TRBD1 (6 bases). This CDR3 is built from 14 residues. The V and J ends lost 3 bases and 3 bases respectively, with 10 bases between them. Per the germline V gene, CDR1 is SGHDT and CDR2 is YYEEEE. For the CDR3, the DNA is TGTGCCAGCAGCTCTGGACAGCTCAATCAGCCCCAGCATTTT. It encodes CASSSGQLNQPQHF.

The chain is built from TRBV5-1 and TRBJ2-3, with a tentative D call TRBD2 (6 bases). Germline values: CDR1 SGHRS, CDR2 YFSETQ. Trimming took off 1 base at V and 1 base at J, with 7 bases between the two ends. CDR3 length: 14 residues. The CDR3 coding sequence is TGCGCCAGCAGCTTGATAGCGGGCACAGATACGCAGTATTTT. Translating gives CASSLIAGTDTQYF.

The rearrangement joins TRBV27 to TRBJ2-5; D might be TRBD2 (5 bases). CDR1 and CDR2 from the germline V gene are MNHEY and SMNVEV (reference sequence). V lost 3 bases, J lost 3 bases, and 8 bases lay in between. The CDR3 is 13 amino acids. DNA of the CDR3: TGTGCCAGCAGTTTTTCGCGGGAAGAGACCCAGTACTTC. This sequence encodes CASSFSREETQYF.

In this sample, this clone turned up once. This sequence joins TRBV7-6 and TRBJ2-2; TRBD1 matches 9 bases. The CDR3 totals 16 residues. V lost 5 bases, J lost 0 bases, and 4 bases stayed unmatched. Germline-derived CDR1 and CDR2 are SGHVS and FNYEAQ. The CDR3 nucleotides are TGTGCCAGCAGCCCCCGACAGGGGGCGAACACCGGGGAGCTGTTTTTT. It is translated as CASSPRQGANTGELFF.

This chain links TRBV11-3 with TRBJ2-3; the D is unclear. V was cut by 5 bases and J by 0 bases, with 6 bases left in between. The CDR3 contains 13 residues. The germline gives CDR1 SGHNT, CDR2 YENEEA. This CDR3 reads CASSITSTDTQYF. In DNA form, the CDR3 reads TGTGCCAGCAGCATAACTAGCACAGATACGCAGTATTTT.

The chain is built from TRBV7-2 and TRBJ2-3; 9 bases are a match to TRBD2. V was pared by 5 bases and J by 5 bases, with 11 bases of the junction left unmatched. CDR1 is SGHTA and CDR2 is FQGNSA in the germline V gene. The CDR3 sequence is 16 residues long. The CDR3, as DNA: TGTGCCAGCAGCGGTACGGGACTAGCATCCCAAGATACGCAGTATTTT. This encodes CASSGTGLASQDTQYF.

The rearrangement joins TRBV18 to TRBJ2-6; TRBD2 agrees at 11 bases. Germline values: CDR1 KGHSH, CDR2 LQKENI. J gave up 1 base and V 3 bases, and 5 bases lay outside the gene matches. The CDR3 has 18 amino acids. The chain's CDR3 is CASSPGLAASSGANVLTF. CDR3 nucleotide sequence: TGTGCCAGCTCACCGGGACTAGCGGCTTCTTCTGGGGCCAACGTCCTGACTTTC.

The rearrangement joins TRBV9 to TRBJ2-3; D possibly corresponds to TRBD1 (6 bases). This CDR3 contains 15 residues. Looked up from germline, CDR1 is SGDLS and CDR2 is YYNGEE. Trimming cost V 6 bases and J 3 bases, with 17 bases left between them. The CDR3 sequence: CASTGRGGATDTQYF. The CDR3 nucleotides are TGTGCCAGCACTGGACGTGGGGGCGCGACAGATACGCAGTATTTT. The variable domain in full, with the rest retrieved from reference TRBV9 and TRBJ2-3, is DSGVTQTPKHLITATGQRVTLRCSPRSGDLSVYWYQQSLDQGLQFLIQYYNGEERAKGNILERFSAQQFPDLHSELNLSSLELGDSALYFCASTGRGGATDTQYFGPGTRLTVL.

CDR3 region: CASSPLAGTGTHQPQHF. For the CDR3, the DNA is TGTGCCAGTAGCCCGTTGGCCGGGACAGGGACTCATCAGCCCCAGCATTTT. V and J are TRBV19 and TRBJ1-5; TRBD1 agrees at 9 bases. The CDR3 totals 17 residues. The junction had 14 bases not matched to a gene; V was cut back by 6 bases and J by 5 bases. The V gene's germline CDR1 is LNHDA and CDR2 SQIVND (reference sequence).

This clone showed up just once. The V call is TRBV9, the J call TRBJ2-3, with D possibly matching TRBD1 (6 bases). The germline gives CDR1 SGDLS, CDR2 YYNGEE. Trimming pared 4 bases from V and 0 bases from J, leaving 9 bases between. CDR3 size: 14 residues. CDR3 in amino acids: CASSWTASTDTQYF. CDR3 in DNA: TGTGCCAGCAGCTGGACAGCTAGCACAGATACGCAGTATTTT.

The chain recombines TRBV9 with TRBJ2-3, with TRBD1 as a possible D gene (5 bases). Trimming left V 3 bases short and J 7 bases short, with 12 bases between. Germline CDR1 and CDR2: SGDLS and YYNGEE. There are 13 residues in the CDR3. The CDR3 region has the DNA TGTGCCAGCAGCGCCTGGGGCTCCAATACGCAGTATTTT. Translated, it gives CASSAWGSNTQYF.

For the CDR3, the DNA is TGCGCCAGCAGCTTCGATGGAGGGGATGCTTTCTTT. Residues: CASSFDGGDAFF. The rearrangement uses TRBV5-1 and TRBJ1-1; D may be TRBD1 (5 bases). V lost 2 bases to trimming and J lost 11 bases, with 13 bases between them. Germline CDR1 SGHRS, CDR2 YFSETQ. The CDR3 covers 12 residues.

The V and J genes are TRBV25-1 and TRBJ1-4; tentatively, D is TRBD1 (5 bases). V lost 0 bases, J lost 0 bases, and 8 bases lay in between. Germline assignment: CDR1 MGHDK and CDR2 SYGVNS. This CDR3 spans 16 amino acids. CDR3 DNA sequence: TGTGCCAGCAGTGAATATCAGGGTGCAACTAATGAAAAACTGTTTTTT. Protein sequence: CASSEYQGATNEKLFF.

This chain uses TRBV11-2 with TRBJ2-7; TRBD2 aligns across 8 bases. The CDR3 is made up of 14 amino acids. Looked up from germline, CDR1 is SGHAT and CDR2 is FQNNGV. V trimming: 4 bases; J trimming: 2 bases; junction bases outside the gene matches: 4. CDR3 sequence: CASSWGTRAYEQYV. As DNA, the CDR3 is TGTGCCAGCAGCTGGGGGACTAGGGCCTACGAGCAGTACGTC.

This chain uses TRBV4-1 with TRBJ1-2, with TRBD1 matching over 7 bases. From germline, CDR1 is MGHRA and CDR2 YSYEKL. Trimming at V came to 2 bases and at J to 5 bases, leaving 11 bases not matched to a gene. The CDR3 is made up of 16 amino acids. The CDR3 region is CASSQLQGRGKYGYTF. CDR3 nucleotides: TGCGCCAGCAGCCAATTGCAGGGCAGGGGGAAGTATGGCTACACCTTC.

This clone showed up just a few times. This chain connects TRBV18 to TRBJ1-2, with 10 positions matching TRBD1. This CDR3 is built from 16 residues. With 3 bases clipped from V and 3 bases from J, the junction kept 7 bases outside the gene matches. Per the germline V gene, CDR1 is KGHSH and CDR2 is LQKENI. This CDR3 is CASSPSSDRGYYGYTF. DNA of the CDR3: TGTGCCAGCTCACCTAGTTCGGACAGGGGGTACTATGGCTACACCTTC.

V usage is TRBV10-3 and J usage is TRBJ2-5; D is unclear. The CDR3 runs 13 residues. In germline, CDR1 is ENHRY, CDR2 SYGVKD. Trimming removed 7 bases at V and 2 bases at J, with 11 bases between. The CDR3 spells CAIIQSLQETQYF. CDR3 coding DNA: TGTGCCATCATCCAGTCCTTACAAGAGACCCAGTACTTC.